This paragraph reports one TCR beta chain. This entry is derived from a study of blood T cell repertoires in COVID-19. Study-wide background: Acute and convalescent COVID-19 samples came from the United States, Italy and Spain. T cells, B-cell-depleted T cells, or PBMCs provided the cDNA or gDNA that served as material.

V lost 3 bases to trimming and J lost 4 bases; unmatched junction nucleotides: 12. The CDR3 spans 18 residues. Germline V CDR1 and CDR2: MGHRA, YSYEKL. Study processing details: Nucleated cell counts were estimated from reference gene primer amplification. Profiled with immunoSEQ multiplex PCR; TCRdb holds only in-frame clones, not every one. Clone size and the V and J calls come from that table; the DNA yielded D and trimming. The data show 150,000 or so clones, about 73% seen once. The chain has TRBV4-1 and TRBJ2-5; TRBD1 aligns across 12 bases. Sequencing input: peripheral blood. This TCR was recovered from a man at least 80 years old with acute or convalescent COVID-19. This CDR3 is CASSQWLPGQGASETQYF. CDR3 coding DNA: TGCGCCAGCAGCCAGTGGCTTCCGGGACAGGGGGCTTCAGAGACCCAGTACTTC.